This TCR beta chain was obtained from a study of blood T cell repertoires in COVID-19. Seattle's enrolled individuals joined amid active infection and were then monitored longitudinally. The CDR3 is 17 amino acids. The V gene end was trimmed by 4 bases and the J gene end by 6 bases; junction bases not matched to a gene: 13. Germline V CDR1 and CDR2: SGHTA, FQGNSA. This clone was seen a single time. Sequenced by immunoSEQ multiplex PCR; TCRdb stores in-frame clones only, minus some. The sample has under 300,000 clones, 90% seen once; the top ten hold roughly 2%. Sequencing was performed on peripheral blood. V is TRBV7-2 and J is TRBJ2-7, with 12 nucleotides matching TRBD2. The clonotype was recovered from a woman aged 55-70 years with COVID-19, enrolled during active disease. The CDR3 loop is CASSSSGGAHLSLEQYF. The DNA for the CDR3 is TGTGCCAGCAGCTCTAGCGGGGGGGCCCATCTTTCCCTCGAGCAGTACTTC.